The rows below give T cell receptor beta chains drawn from one sample of a study of blood T cell repertoires in COVID-19. Profiled with immunoSEQ multiplex PCR; TCRdb holds only in-frame clones, not every one. The profile covers 250,000 or so clones, with more than 70% appearing a single time and 2% to 2.5% taken by the ten largest. The material sequenced was PBMCs or T cells enriched from blood (not recorded which). The receptors stem from a woman in her forties or fifties who had recovered from COVID-19. CDR3s include the opening cysteine and the closing phenylalanine or tryptophan. D genes are given only for firm matches. Size is omitted from some rows. Given values are once, few, many or a class for expanded clones.

TRBV7-6,TRBJ1-4,once,-,CASSNTPRATNEKLFF,TGTGCCAGCAGCAACACTCCGAGGGCAACTAATGAAAAACTGTTTTTT
TRBV10-3,TRBJ1-6,-,TRBD1,CAIRPDDRGHSPLHF,TGTGCCATCAGACCGGATGACAGGGGCCACTCACCCCTCCACTTT
TRBV4-3,TRBJ1-5,few,TRBD1,CASSQDAGQGGQPQHF,TGCGCCAGCAGCCAAGATGCCGGACAGGGTGGTCAGCCCCAGCATTTT
TRBV7-3,TRBJ2-5,-,TRBD2,CASSLRPTSAETQYF,TGTGCCAGCAGCTTACGGCCGACTAGCGCAGAGACCCAGTACTTC
TRBV2,TRBJ1-2,-,-,CASSEPRARSLGYTF,TGTGCCAGCAGTGAACCGCGGGCCAGATCTCTTGGCTACACCTTC
TRBV7-3,TRBJ2-3,few,TRBD1,CASSPGQGTTDTQYF,TGTGCCAGCAGCCCCGGACAGGGGACTACAGATACGCAGTATTTT
TRBV7-8,TRBJ2-3,once,TRBD2,CASSRASGDRDTQYF,TGTGCCAGCAGCCGAGCTAGCGGGGACCGGGATACGCAGTATTTT
TRBV29-1,TRBJ1-2,-,-,CSVVSGPNYGYTF,TGCAGCGTTGTTAGCGGGCCTAACTATGGCTACACCTTC
TRBV7-9,TRBJ1-5,once,TRBD1,CASSLVGTGSNQPQHF,TGTGCCAGCAGCTTAGTAGGGACAGGGAGCAATCAGCCCCAGCATTTT
TRBV9,TRBJ1-2,-,-,CASSVDGGIYTF,TGTGCCAGCAGCGTAGATGGGGGGATCTACACCTTC
TRBV27,TRBJ2-3,-,TRBD2,CASSLGVRGDTQYF,TGTGCCAGCAGTCTAGGGGTGCGGGGGGATACGCAGTATTTT
TRBV2,TRBJ2-5,-,TRBD2,CASSEEGWLAEETQYF,TGTGCCAGCAGTGAAGAGGGGTGGCTAGCGGAAGAGACCCAGTACTTC
TRBV7-2,TRBJ1-2,-,TRBD1,CASSFKGQGGNYGYTF,TGTGCCAGCAGCTTTAAGGGACAGGGGGGGAACTATGGCTACACCTTC
TRBV29-1,TRBJ2-1,-,-,CSVEGRGNEQFF,TGCAGCGTTGAGGGGAGAGGGAATGAGCAGTTCTTC
TRBV28,TRBJ1-1,-,TRBD1,CASSPSRRQGAGTEAFF,TGTGCCAGCAGTCCCTCACGGAGACAGGGGGCAGGCACTGAAGCTTTCTTT
TRBV7-9,TRBJ2-7,-,TRBD2,CASTRGAYEQYF,TGTGCCAGCACCCGGGGGGCCTACGAGCAGTACTTC
TRBV10-3,TRBJ1-1,-,TRBD1,CAISGPTGQKNTEAFF,TGTGCCATCAGTGGACCCACGGGACAGAAGAACACTGAAGCTTTCTTT
TRBV4-3,TRBJ1-4,-,-,CASAQGLKLEKLFF,TGCGCCAGTGCACAAGGACTGAAACTTGAAAAACTGTTTTTT
TRBV11-3,TRBJ2-5,-,TRBD2,CASSTRLAGGLETQYF,TGTGCCAGCAGCACGCGACTAGCGGGGGGGCTGGAGACCCAGTACTTC
TRBV18,TRBJ2-1,-,TRBD2,CASSPPFSGGYNEQFF,TGTGCCAGCTCACCACCTTTTTCGGGAGGGTACAATGAGCAGTTCTTC
TRBV30,TRBJ2-7,-,TRBD1,CAWSLFGTALSF,TGTGCCTGGAGTCTATTCGGGACAGCGTTGTCCTTC
TRBV28,TRBJ1-2,-,TRBD1,CASSSTGTANYGYTF,TGTGCCAGCAGTTCAACCGGGACAGCTAACTATGGCTACACCTTC
TRBV7-2,TRBJ2-7,few,TRBD1,CASSQTGGVHYEQYF,TGTGCCAGCAGTCAGACAGGGGGCGTCCACTACGAGCAGTACTTC
TRBV7-3,TRBJ2-1,-,TRBD1,CASSLIDRGAMTEQFF,TGTGCCAGCAGCTTAATCGACAGGGGGGCAATGACGGAGCAGTTCTTC
TRBV19,TRBJ2-7,-,TRBD2,CASSILPRGGAYEQYF,TGTGCCAGTAGTATATTACCTCGGGGAGGGGCCTACGAGCAGTACTTC
TRBV7-3,TRBJ1-1,-,TRBD1,CASSLTGELSEAFF,TGTGCCAGCAGCTTGACAGGGGAATTAAGTGAAGCTTTCTTT
TRBV4-3,TRBJ2-3,many,TRBD1,CASSQGQGHTDTQYF,TGCGCCAGCAGCCAAGGACAGGGACACACAGATACGCAGTATTTT
TRBV4-3,TRBJ2-3,-,-,CASSPGALGDTQYF,TGCGCCAGCAGCCCAGGGGCCCTCGGGGATACGCAGTATTTT
TRBV7-9,TRBJ1-2,-,TRBD1,CASSLEDRGYGYTF,TGTGCCAGCAGCTTAGAGGACAGGGGCTATGGCTACACCTTC
TRBV3-1/TRBV3-2,TRBJ1-1,-,-,CASSQDPQADTEAFF,TGTGCCAGCAGCCAAGATCCTCAGGCAGACACTGAAGCTTTCTTT
TRBV4-1,TRBJ2-3,-,-,CASSQDRTADTQYF,TGCGCCAGCAGCCAAGATCGGACAGCAGATACGCAGTATTTT
TRBV10-3,TRBJ2-1,-,TRBD2,CAIRAGTSGRADEQFF,TGTGCCATCAGGGCCGGGACTAGCGGGAGGGCCGATGAGCAGTTCTTC
TRBV15,TRBJ2-1,-,TRBD2,CATRDFSGTQYNEQFF,TGTGCCACCAGGGACTTTAGCGGGACTCAATACAATGAGCAGTTCTTC
TRBV6-5,TRBJ1-1,-,-,CASSYSSRGDTEAFF,TGTGCCAGCAGTTACTCGTCCAGGGGAGACACTGAAGCTTTCTTT
TRBV7-8,TRBJ1-5,-,TRBD1,CASGTDRLGFERNQPQHF,TGTGCCAGCGGAACGGACAGGTTGGGTTTCGAACGCAATCAGCCCCAGCATTTT
TRBV30,TRBJ2-3,-,-,CACSEGGLTSTDTQYF,TGTGCCTGTTCTGAGGGGGGACTAACTAGCACAGATACGCAGTATTTT
TRBV6-5,TRBJ2-1,-,TRBD1,CASRLTGVDNEQFF,TGTGCCAGCAGGCTGACAGGGGTTGACAATGAGCAGTTCTTC
TRBV5-1,TRBJ1-6,once,-,CASSFGGLTSSPLHF,TGCGCCAGCAGCTTTGGGGGGTTGACTAGTTCACCCCTCCACTTT
TRBV11-3,TRBJ1-1,-,-,CASSLDTGFNTEAFF,TGTGCCAGCAGCTTAGATACAGGGTTTAACACTGAAGCTTTCTTT
TRBV7-8,TRBJ1-1,once,TRBD1,CASSQVETGVMAEAFF,TGTGCCAGCAGCCAAGTCGAGACAGGGGTAATGGCTGAAGCTTTCTTT
TRBV2,TRBJ1-2,-,-,CASSSPGYGYTF,TGTGCCAGCAGTAGTCCGGGCTATGGCTACACCTTC
TRBV6-5,TRBJ2-1,-,-,CASSPVPTSYNEQFF,TGTGCCAGCAGTCCAGTACCCACCTCCTACAATGAGCAGTTCTTC
TRBV2,TRBJ1-1,-,-,CASSLRTEGTEAFF,TGTGCCAGCAGTTTGCGGACTGAGGGCACTGAAGCTTTCTTT
TRBV6-2/TRBV6-3,TRBJ1-2,-,-,CASSPGTGYTF,TGTGCCAGCAGTCCAGGAACCGGCTACACCTTC
TRBV7-3,TRBJ2-6,once,-,CASSGLVSGANVLTF,TGTGCCAGCAGCGGTCTAGTATCTGGGGCCAACGTCCTGACTTTC
TRBV14,TRBJ2-3,few,-,CASSQQGANTQYF,TGTGCCAGCAGCCAACAGGGCGCAAATACGCAGTATTTT
TRBV28,TRBJ2-3,-,-,CASSSGEWVRDTQYF,TGTGCCAGCAGTTCTGGGGAGTGGGTCCGGGATACGCAGTATTTT
TRBV9,TRBJ1-4,few,TRBD1,CASSLQTGGNEKLFF,TGTGCCAGCAGCCTCCAGACAGGGGGCAATGAAAAACTGTTTTTT
TRBV7-9,TRBJ2-7,-,-,CASSPTGVSEQYF,TGTGCCAGCAGCCCTACGGGGGTATCCGAGCAGTACTTC
TRBV6-5,TRBJ1-5,-,-,CASRAPQGGQPQHF,TGTGCCAGCAGGGCACCACAGGGCGGTCAGCCCCAGCATTTT